One TCR beta chain is described in this entry. Sequenced by immunoSEQ multiplex PCR; TCRdb stores in-frame clones only, minus some. This sample has 120,000 or so clones, with around 75% found just once. The data are from a study of radiotherapy plus CTLA-4 blockade in lung cancer. The CDR3 runs 15 residues. Germline CDR1 SGHTA, CDR2 FQGTGA. V lost 4 bases to trimming and J lost 5 bases; unmatched junction nucleotides: 9. This sequence joins TRBV7-3 and TRBJ2-5, with 8 bases identical to TRBD2. Sample: peripheral blood, taken from a patient treated with radiotherapy plus ipilimumab. This receptor was identified in a human donor with non-small cell lung cancer who had a partial response to radiotherapy plus ipilimumab. CDR3 region: CASSSTGTRSETQYF. The DNA for the CDR3 is TGTGCCAGCAGCTCCACCGGGACTAGAAGCGAGACCCAGTACTTC.